The 18 T cell receptor beta chains given below trace back to one sample, sequenced in a study of blood T cell repertoires in COVID-19. The assay was immunoSEQ multiplex PCR, and TCRdb's table has in-frame clones only and misses some. The sample yields under 250,000 clones, roughly 80% seen once. Sequencing used peripheral blood. Every receptor here comes from a man at least 80 years old with acute or convalescent COVID-19.

This chain links TRBV28 with TRBJ1-6; TRBD1 matches at 7 bases. V was clipped by 6 bases and J by 4 bases; unmatched bases: 6. Germline-derived CDR1 and CDR2 are MDHEN and SYDVKM. This CDR3 spans 15 amino acids. The CDR3, as DNA: TGTGCCAGCAGCAGCCGGGACAGATATAATTCACCCCTCCACTTT. It specifies CASSSRDRYNSPLHF.

The chain joins TRBV6-5 to TRBJ1-4, with D possibly being TRBD1 (5 bases). Germline V gene data show CDR1 as MNHEY and CDR2 as SVGAGI. V lost 8 bases and J lost 8, with 18 bases in between. CDR3 length: 14 amino acids. Here the CDR3 reads CASASWGGREKLFF. The CDR3, as DNA: TGTGCCAGCGCTAGTTGGGGGGGGAGGGAAAAACTGTTTTTT.

The chain uses TRBV24-1 and TRBJ2-3, with D perhaps TRBD1 (6 bases). Germline loops: CDR1 KGHDR, CDR2 SFDVKD. This CDR3 is 15 amino acids long. V was trimmed by 7 bases and J by 1 base, leaving 14 bases between them. The CDR3, as DNA: TGTGCCACCAGCCTAGGGGGTGGTGGCACAGATACGCAGTATTTT. Its translation: CATSLGGGGTDTQYF.

The chain joins TRBV5-6 to TRBJ2-4, with D tentatively TRBD1 (6 bases). V was clipped by 3 bases and J by 6 bases, with 13 bases between them. This CDR3 spans 14 amino acids. In germline, CDR1 is SGHDT, CDR2 YYEEEE. CDR3 coding DNA: TGTGCCAGCAGCTCCACAGGGAAGGCAAACATTCAGTACTTC. As protein: CASSSTGKANIQYF.

V gene TRBV19 combines with J gene TRBJ1-2, with D possibly TRBD1 on 5 matching bases. This CDR3 comprises 13 residues. CDR1 LNHDA and CDR2 SQIVND come from the germline V gene (reference sequence). V lost 8 bases to trimming and J lost 4 bases, with 14 bases between them. CDR3 sequence reads: CASSDSFLYGYTF. CDR3 coding DNA: TGTGCCAGTTCAGACAGTTTCCTCTATGGCTACACCTTC.

The chain uses TRBV2 and TRBJ1-1; D perhaps matches TRBD1 (6 bases). This CDR3 is built from 16 residues. Germline assignment: CDR1 SNHLY and CDR2 FYNNEI. As DNA, the CDR3 is TGTGCATCTTCTATGGGAACAGGGATGGGGAGCACTGAAGCTTTCTTT. Residues: CASSMGTGMGSTEAFF.

J is TRBJ2-7 and V is TRBV5-8, with D maybe TRBD2 (7 bases). Germline lookup yields CDR1 SGHTS and CDR2 YDEGEE. The CDR3 sequence is 15 residues long. The V end was cut by 6 bases, the J end by 7 bases, with 23 bases between. The CDR3 DNA reads as TGTGCCAGCATCGAATGGGGCAGGGGAGGGCGAGAGCAGTACTTC. Translated: CASIEWGRGGREQYF.

This sequence joins TRBV21-1 and TRBJ2-1; TRBD2 is taken as the D call from the table, unchecked against the DNA. TRBV21-1 is a pseudogene segment. CDR3 length: 16 amino acids. CDR3 DNA: TGTGCCAGCAGCATCTATAGCGGGAGGCGGAGATATGAGCAGTTCTTC. This gives the protein CASSIYSGRRRYEQFF.

The chain recombines TRBV11-2 with TRBJ1-2; possibly TRBD1 for D (5 bases). CDR1 and CDR2 from the germline V gene are SGHAT and FQNNGV. V gave up 1 base and J gave up 5 bases, with 11 bases separating them. The CDR3 contains 14 residues. The CDR3 sequence is CASSLALAGYGYTF. The CDR3 region has the DNA TGTGCCAGCAGCTTAGCGCTGGCAGGGTATGGCTACACCTTC.

This clone was detected once. Other DNA sequences in this specimen translate into the identical CDR3. This chain links TRBV5-4 with TRBJ1-2, with unresolved D. The ends were cut back, 2 bases at V and 0 bases at J, with 8 bases in the middle. This CDR3 region has 14 residues. Germline values: CDR1 SGHNT, CDR2 YYREEE (reference sequence). The CDR3 nucleotides read TGTGCCAGCAGCTTAGGAGGGTCTAACTATGGCTACACCTTC. Residues: CASSLGGSNYGYTF.

This rearrangement joins TRBV30 to TRBJ1-1; D possibly corresponds to TRBD1 (5 bases). Germline V gene lookup returns CDR1 GTSNPN and CDR2 SVGIG (reference sequence). V lost 1 base and J lost 8, with 8 bases in between. The CDR3 covers 11 residues. The DNA for the CDR3 is TGTGCCTGGAGTGCCTGGGGCGAAGCTTTCTTT. Translated: CAWSAWGEAFF.

This chain uses TRBV19 with TRBJ2-1; no clear D. Trimming pared 4 bases from V and 0 bases from J, leaving 13 bases between. This CDR3 is 16 amino acids long. The germline V gene has CDR1 LNHDA and CDR2 SQIVND (reference sequence). Written as DNA, the CDR3 is TGTGCCAGTAGTACCCGAGCGAAGAGCTCCTACAATGAGCAGTTCTTC. Translation: CASSTRAKSSYNEQFF.

The genes are TRBV18 and TRBJ2-7; 7 bases align to TRBD1. CDR3 length: 15 residues. Trimming took 5 bases from V and 6 from J; bases not matched to a gene: 13. Germline V CDR1 and CDR2: KGHSH, LQKENI. CDR3 coding DNA: TGTGCCAGCTCAGCACGGACAGGCATTAACGGCGAGCAGTACTTC. It translates to CASSARTGINGEQYF.

This clone has only one observation. The sample holds other DNA sequences that translate to the same CDR3. The rearrangement links TRBV5-6 to TRBJ1-5; possibly TRBD1 for D (5 bases). Germline V gives CDR1 SGHDT, CDR2 YYEEEE. The length of the CDR3 is 14 residues. The V end lost 2 bases, the J end lost 5 bases, and 11 bases lay between the germline ends. The CDR3 DNA is TGTGCCAGCAGCTTATCGGGCAGGGATCAGCCCCAGCATTTT. It translates to CASSLSGRDQPQHF.

This chain joins TRBV5-1 and TRBJ2-7; D is perhaps TRBD2 (6 bases). CDR3 length equals 14 residues. V lost 3 bases and J 2 bases, leaving 12 bases between the germline ends. CDR1 is SGHRS, CDR2 YFSETQ, per germline. The CDR3 DNA reads TGCGCCAGCAGCTCGATAGGAGGGGCCTACGAGCAGTACTTC. Residues: CASSSIGGAYEQYF. The full variable domain, completed using reference TRBV5-1 and TRBJ2-7, is KAGVTQTPRYLIKTRGQQVTLSCSPISGHRSVSWYQQTPGQGLQFLFEYFSETQRNKGNFPGRFSGRQFSNSRSEMNVSTLELGDSALYLCASSSIGGAYEQYFGPGTRLTVT.

The chain links TRBV19 to TRBJ2-7; 7 bases agree with TRBD1. CDR3 length equals 13 residues. Trimming at V came to 4 bases and at J to 6 bases, leaving 6 bases not matched to a gene. Germline lookup yields CDR1 LNHDA and CDR2 SQIVND (reference sequence). CDR3 DNA sequence: TGTGCCAGTAGTACTACCCACAGGGGCGAGCAGTACTTC. Its protein product is CASSTTHRGEQYF.

The chain joins TRBV5-1 to TRBJ1-4; a weak D match, TRBD1 (5 bases). Trimming removed 0 bases from V and 1 base from J, with 13 bases in between. Germline V gene data show CDR1 as SGHRS and CDR2 as YFSETQ. The CDR3 totals 17 residues. CDR3 sequence: CASSLEAGPLTNEKLFF. CDR3 sequence (DNA): TGCGCCAGCAGCTTGGAAGCAGGGCCGTTAACTAATGAAAAACTGTTTTTT.

This clone was detected only a few times. The chain joins TRBV9 to TRBJ1-4; D is uncertain. CDR1 is SGDLS, CDR2 YYNGEE, per germline. V lost 0 bases and J 0 bases, leaving 6 bases between the germline ends. CDR3 size: 15 residues. This CDR3 reads CASSVVGTTNEKLFF. CDR3 nucleotide sequence: TGTGCCAGCAGCGTAGTCGGGACAACTAATGAAAAACTGTTTTTT.